This T cell receptor (beta chain) is from a study of blood T cell repertoires in COVID-19. Study overall: Spain, Italy and the United States supplied samples that represented acute and convalescent COVID-19.

CDR3 length: 15 residues. Between the trimmed V and J ends, which lost 0 bases and 4 bases, there was a span of 12 bases. CDR1 is KGHSH and CDR2 is LQKENI in the germline V gene. The authors' processing: Quantification of nucleated cells was approximated via reference gene primer amplification. TCRdb keeps only in-frame clones here, not all; method: immunoSEQ multiplex PCR. For V, J and clone size, that table is used; D and trimming come from the DNA. This sample has approximately 57,000 clones, with more than 75% found just once. The sequenced material came from peripheral blood. The sequence was obtained from a man aged 45-60 years with acute or convalescent COVID-19. The gene calls are TRBV18 and TRBJ1-1, with D unclear. The CDR3 sequence is CASSPPVPGSTEAFF. In DNA, the CDR3 is TGTGCCAGCTCACCACCGGTCCCGGGGTCCACTGAAGCTTTCTTT.